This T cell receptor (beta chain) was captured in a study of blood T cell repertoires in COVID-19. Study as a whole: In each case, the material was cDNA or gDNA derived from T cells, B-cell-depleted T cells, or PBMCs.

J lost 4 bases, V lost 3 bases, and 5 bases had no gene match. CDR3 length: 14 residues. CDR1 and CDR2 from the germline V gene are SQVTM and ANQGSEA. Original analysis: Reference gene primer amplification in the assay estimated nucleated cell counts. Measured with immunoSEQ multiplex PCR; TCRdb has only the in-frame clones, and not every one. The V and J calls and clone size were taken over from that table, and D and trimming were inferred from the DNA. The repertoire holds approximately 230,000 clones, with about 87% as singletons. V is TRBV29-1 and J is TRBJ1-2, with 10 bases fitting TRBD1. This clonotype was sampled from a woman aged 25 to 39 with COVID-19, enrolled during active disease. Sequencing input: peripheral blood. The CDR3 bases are TGCAGCGTTGAGGGGACAGGGGTTCTCTATGGCTACACCTTC. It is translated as CSVEGTGVLYGYTF.